These T cell receptor beta chains were read from a single sample in a study of blood T cells in healthy people across ages. TCRdb called the 5' RACE reads again in MiXCR, with one record for every CDR3 protein. The data hold roughly 800,000 distinct CDR3 sequences, with roughly 50% observed a single time. Material for sequencing was blood. The receptors shown here come from a young man in good health. Both conserved end residues are part of each CDR3. D genes are given only for firm matches. Size tells how often a clone was seen (once, few, many) or the class of an expanded clone, and some rows leave it out.

clone size	V gene	J gene	D gene	CDR3 protein	CDR3 DNA
-	TRBV7-9	TRBJ2-7	-	CAGSLAPVASYEQYF	TGTGCCGGCAGCTTAGCCCCAGTGGCGTCCTACGAGCAGTACTTC
once	TRBV10-3	TRBJ1-2	-	CAIGDTSYGYTF	TGTGCCATCGGGGACACGTCCTATGGCTACACCTTC
-	TRBV29-1	TRBJ2-7	TRBD1	CSVERVQGDEQYF	TGCAGCGTTGAAAGAGTGCAGGGGGACGAGCAGTACTTC
-	TRBV18	TRBJ2-2	-	CASSPYGTGELFF	TGTGCCAGCTCGCCATATGGCACCGGGGAGCTGTTTTTT
-	TRBV3-1	TRBJ1-2	TRBD1	CASSPPIQGDYGYTF	TGTGCCAGCAGCCCCCCTATCCAGGGGGACTATGGCTACACCTTC
-	TRBV21-1	TRBJ2-5	-	CASSHKVGAQETQYF	TGTGCCAGCAGCCACAAGGTCGGGGCGCAAGAGACCCAGTACTTC
-	TRBV4-1	TRBJ2-7	TRBD2	CASSSPGREVYEQYF	TGCGCCAGCAGCTCCCCCGGGCGGGAGGTCTACGAGCAGTACTTC
once	TRBV4-3	TRBJ2-5	-	CASSERLGFETQYF	TGCGCCAGCAGCGAGAGACTAGGATTCGAGACCCAGTACTTC
-	TRBV11-2	TRBJ2-3	-	CASSRGPPGGTDTQYF	TGTGCCAGCAGCAGAGGCCCCCCCGGAGGGACAGATACGCAGTATTTT
-	TRBV4-3	TRBJ2-5	-	CASSQEAYRRETQYF	TGCGCCAGCAGCCAAGAGGCCTATCGGCGGGAGACCCAGTACTTC
-	TRBV20-1	TRBJ2-1	-	CSASQWRGEQFF	TGCAGTGCTAGTCAGTGGCGGGGAGAGCAGTTCTTC
-	TRBV4-2	TRBJ2-3	TRBD2	CASSQVAGVSADTQYF	TGTGCCAGCAGCCAAGTAGCGGGGGTTAGCGCAGATACGCAGTATTTT
many	TRBV7-9	TRBJ2-7	TRBD1	CASSSTGYEQYF	TGTGCCAGCAGCTCGACAGGGTACGAGCAGTACTTC
few	TRBV20-1	TRBJ2-7	-	CSVSPLTSYEQYF	TGCAGTGTATCACCCCTTACCTCCTACGAGCAGTACTTC
once	TRBV6-5	TRBJ1-2	TRBD1	CASSPPGDSYGYTF	TGTGCCAGCAGCCCCCCCGGGGACAGCTATGGCTACACCTTC
few	TRBV6-6	TRBJ2-5	-	CASSYGRGTAETQYF	TGTGCCAGCAGTTACGGACGGGGGACGGCTGAGACCCAGTACTTC
-	TRBV19	TRBJ2-7	TRBD2	CASSSGLAGRSYEQYF	TGTGCCAGTAGTAGCGGACTAGCGGGACGCTCCTACGAGCAGTACTTC
-	TRBV28	TRBJ2-7	-	CASSFVAEQYF	TGTGCCAGCAGTTTTGTCGCCGAGCAGTACTTC
-	TRBV7-9	TRBJ1-2	TRBD1	CASRRGTGSQEGYTF	TGTGCCAGCCGAAGGGGGACAGGAAGCCAGGAAGGCTACACCTTC
-	TRBV9	TRBJ1-4	-	CASSAGGLNEKLFF	TGTGCCAGCAGCGCCGGGGGCCTTAATGAAAAACTGTTTTTT
once	TRBV19	TRBJ2-7	-	CASSIVAGGKYEQYF	TGTGCCAGTAGTATTGTCGCCGGGGGCAAGTACGAGCAGTACTTC
-	TRBV27	TRBJ1-1	-	CASSVSRSSEAFF	TGTGCCAGCAGTGTATCGAGGAGCAGTGAAGCTTTCTTT
few	TRBV27	TRBJ2-3	-	CASSWAGRGTDTQYF	TGTGCCAGCAGTTGGGCGGGAAGGGGCACAGATACGCAGTATTTT
-	TRBV7-8	TRBJ2-5	-	CASSLEWGGETQYF	TGTGCCAGCAGCTTAGAATGGGGTGGGGAGACCCAGTACTTC
-	TRBV5-8	TRBJ2-1	-	CASSLGPSTSGEQFF	TGTGCCAGCAGCTTGGGCCCCTCTACTAGTGGCGAGCAGTTCTTC